This T cell receptor beta chain appears in the sequencing data of a study of beta chain features in type 1 diabetes. Findings and limits, study-wide: HLA influence on TCRB rearrangement stayed unresolved here.

A note on this clone: What it binds is unknown. This sample includes further DNA sequences coding for the same CDR3.

Expressed TCRB transcripts were sequenced after all isolated RNA was converted to cDNA. Measured with immunoSEQ multiplex PCR; TCRdb has only the in-frame clones, and not every one. Of about 350,000 clones in the sample, roughly a fifth were seen once. Trimming removed 2 bases from V and 5 bases from J, with 8 bases in between. Germline CDR1 is SGHRS and CDR2 is YFSETQ. The CDR3 contains 13 residues. The chain links TRBV5-1 to TRBJ2-1; perhaps TRBD2 as D (5 bases). This TCR came from a woman aged 18-30 years in good health. Sample: naive CD4+ T cells from blood. The DNA of the CDR3 is TGCGCCAGCAGCTTAACTAGTGACAATGAGCAGTTCTTC. Protein: CASSLTSDNEQFF.